Listed here are 26 T cell receptor beta chains from one sample, sequenced in a study of T-cell reconstitution after alpha-beta-depleted transplantation in children. A library of TCRbeta sequences, prepared with unique molecular identifiers, was generated. MiXCR, run by TCRdb on the PCR reads, gives a single entry per CDR3 protein. The table lists over 200,000 distinct CDR3 sequences, around 9.9% of them singletons. Sequencing was performed on PBMCs, taken before TCRalphabeta/CD19-depleted stem cell transplant. These receptor sequences come from a child younger than two with acute myeloid leukemia, due to receive a stem cell transplant.

This clonotype was detected only a few times. The chain links TRBV12-3 or TRBV12-4 to TRBJ1-4; D not certain. The CDR3 length is 13 residues. V lost 1 base and J 10 bases, leaving 10 bases between the germline ends. CDR3 DNA: TGTGCCAGCAGTTTAGACATTTCGGGAAAACTGTTTTTT. Translation gives CASSLDISGKLFF.

The sample holds many counts of this clonotype. This chain joins TRBV5-1 and TRBJ1-3; tentatively, D is TRBD1 (5 bases). There are 16 residues in the CDR3. Germline CDR1 reads SGHRS; CDR2 reads YFSETQ. V lost 4 bases and J lost 4, with 18 bases in between. CDR3 nucleotide sequence: TGCGCCAGCAGCCCAGACAGACCGACGGGCGGAAACACCATATATTTT. Translation: CASSPDRPTGGNTIYF. The variable domain in full, with the rest retrieved from reference TRBV5-1 and TRBJ1-3, is KAGVTQTPRYLIKTRGQQVTLSCSPISGHRSVSWYQQTPGQGLQFLFEYFSETQRNKGNFPGRFSGRQFSNSRSEMNVSTLELGDSALYLCASSPDRPTGGNTIYFGEGSWLTVV.

The sample holds many counts of this clonotype. The chain recombines TRBV25-1 with TRBJ2-3; the match to TRBD2 covers 8 bases. The ends lost 2 bases at V and 9 bases at J; junction bases unmatched: 7. The length of the CDR3 is 14 residues. Looked up from germline, CDR1 is MGHDK and CDR2 is SYGVNS. As DNA, the CDR3 is TGTGCCAGCAGTGAAGCCGTCGGGAGGGGGACGCAGTATTTT. It encodes CASSEAVGRGTQYF.

This clonotype was counted at least ten times. V gene TRBV28 combines with J gene TRBJ2-2; D gene ambiguous. Germline V gene lookup returns CDR1 MDHEN and CDR2 SYDVKM. Trimming removed 6 bases from V and 6 bases from J, with 5 bases in between. The length of the CDR3 is 11 residues. The CDR3 reads CASRLSGELFF. The CDR3 nucleotides are TGTGCCAGCAGGTTGTCCGGGGAGCTGTTTTTT.

This clonotype was seen at least ten times. The V call is TRBV29-1, the J call TRBJ2-7, with TRBD1 matching 10 bases. The J segment lost 0 bases and the V segment lost 6 bases, leaving 11 bases of the junction unmatched. There are 16 residues in the CDR3. Per germline, CDR1 SQVTM and CDR2 ANQGSEA. The CDR3 DNA follows: TGCAGCGTGGGGGACAGGGGCCTAGTTAGCTCCTACGAGCAGTACTTC. Amino acid sequence: CSVGDRGLVSSYEQYF.

This clonotype was counted many times. This chain uses TRBV12-3 or TRBV12-4 with TRBJ1-2; D not resolved. The CDR3 extends over 14 amino acids. V was pared by 8 bases and J by 5 bases, with 18 bases between. The CDR3 nucleotides read TGTGCCAGCTCGGTTTTAAGGCTCGAGTATGGCTACACCTTC. Translation gives CASSVLRLEYGYTF.

This clonotype was seen more than once but under ten times. The rearrangement uses TRBV18 and TRBJ1-1, with D possibly matching TRBD1 (6 bases). V was shortened by 5 bases and J by 1 base, with 14 bases between the two germline ends. The CDR3 is made up of 15 amino acids. Germline V gene lookup returns CDR1 KGHSH and CDR2 LQKENI. The CDR3 DNA sequence: TGTGCCAGCTCAGAATGGACAGTACAGAACACTGAAGCTTTCTTT. This gives the protein CASSEWTVQNTEAFF.

This clonotype has at least ten counts. The chain joins TRBV5-1 to TRBJ2-1, with no clear D. CDR1 SGHRS and CDR2 YFSETQ come from the germline V gene. This CDR3 is built from 14 residues. V lost 4 bases and J lost 6, with 14 bases in between. CDR3 in DNA: TGCGCCAGCAGCCGTGGGTCTTCGGGCAATGAGCAGTTCTTC. It specifies CASSRGSSGNEQFF.

In the case of this clonotype: This may arise from a read error, as a much more abundant clone is one base away. The chain couples TRBV7-9 to TRBJ1-1; tentatively, D is TRBD1 (6 bases). The V gene's germline CDR1 is SEHNR and CDR2 FQNEAQ (reference sequence). This CDR3 contains 14 residues. The CDR3 DNA sequence: TGTGCCAGCATAGCAGGCGCCGGGGGCACTGAAGATTTCTTT. This sequence encodes CASIAGAGGTEDFF.

This clonotype was picked up many times. The V and J genes are TRBV29-1 and TRBJ1-1, with D possibly TRBD1 on 6 matching bases. The V end lost 4 bases, the J end lost 2 bases, and 14 bases lay between the germline ends. The CDR3 runs to 14 residues. In germline, CDR1 is SQVTM, CDR2 ANQGSEA. As DNA, the CDR3 is TGCAGCGTTGTGGGGGCCGGGGGAAACACTGAAGCTTTCTTT. Translating it yields CSVVGAGGNTEAFF.

This clonotype was observed a handful of times. This rearrangement joins TRBV19 to TRBJ2-1; tentatively, D is TRBD1 (5 bases). This CDR3 spans 15 amino acids. Trimming cost V 4 bases and J 0 bases, with 10 bases left between them. Germline values: CDR1 LNHDA, CDR2 SQIVND (reference sequence). This CDR3 is CASSTQGSSYNEQFF. CDR3 DNA sequence: TGTGCCAGTAGTACCCAGGGCAGCTCCTACAATGAGCAGTTCTTC.

The sample holds many counts of this clonotype. This chain joins TRBV24-1 and TRBJ2-3, with 10 bases that match TRBD2. This CDR3 is built from 15 residues. V shed 2 bases, J shed 6 bases, and the junction held 4 bases outside the gene matches. Germline CDR1 and CDR2: KGHDR and SFDVKD. CDR3 region: CATSDSSGSQDTQYF. The CDR3 DNA reads TGTGCCACCAGTGATTCTAGCGGGAGTCAGGATACGCAGTATTTT.

This clonotype was detected ten times or more. This chain connects TRBV24-1 to TRBJ2-1; 9 bases line up with TRBD1. The junction had 7 bases not matched to a gene; V was cut back by 3 bases and J by 5 bases. The CDR3 loop spans 16 amino acids. CDR1 and CDR2 (germline): KGHDR, SFDVKD. The CDR3 DNA sequence: TGTGCCACCAGTGATCCAGGACAGGGGCTGGACAATGAGCAGTTCTTC. Protein sequence: CATSDPGQGLDNEQFF.

This clonotype was seen repeatedly, ten times or more. V gene TRBV5-1 combines with J gene TRBJ2-1; perhaps TRBD2 as D (6 bases). Trimming took off 2 bases at V and 6 bases at J, with 15 bases between the two ends. From germline, CDR1 is SGHRS and CDR2 YFSETQ. There are 15 residues in the CDR3. CDR3 bases: TGCGCCAGCAGCTTTGACAAATTGGGAGGCAATGAGCAGTTCTTC. Protein product: CASSFDKLGGNEQFF.

This clonotype was detected many times. Possible read error: a much larger clone is one base away. The genes are TRBV20-1 and TRBJ1-5; no clear D. In germline, CDR1 is DFQATT, CDR2 SNEGSKA (reference sequence). This CDR3 has 9 residues. V was trimmed by 3 bases and J by 8 bases, leaving 2 bases between them. This chain's CDR3 is CSAREPQHF. The CDR3 DNA reads as TGCAGTGCTAGGGAGCCCCAGCATTTT.

There are many counts of this clonotype. This chain links TRBV5-1 with TRBJ2-3, with TRBD2 identical over 15 bases. This CDR3 contains 16 residues. Germline V gene lookup returns CDR1 SGHRS and CDR2 YFSETQ. The ends lost 3 bases at V and 7 bases at J; junction bases unmatched: 6. CDR3 DNA: TGCGCCAGCAGCTCAACCGGGACTAGCGGGAGGAATACGCAGTATTTT. Encoded protein: CASSSTGTSGRNTQYF.

In its sample, this clonotype was seen many times. The J gene is TRBJ1-6, the V gene TRBV10-3, with D possibly matching TRBD1 (6 bases). The germline V gene has CDR1 ENHRY and CDR2 SYGVKD. Trimming cost V 7 bases and J 10 bases, with 17 bases left between them. CDR3 size: 14 residues. CDR3 amino acids: CAIKSTGFSSPLHF. CDR3 nucleotide sequence: TGTGCCATCAAATCCACAGGGTTTAGCTCACCCCTCCACTTT.

This clonotype was counted at least ten times. The chain recombines TRBV20-1 with TRBJ1-1; TRBD1 agrees at 7 bases. The junction had 7 bases not matched to a gene; V was cut back by 4 bases and J by 11 bases. The CDR3 is 11 amino acids. Germline V gene data show CDR1 as DFQATT and CDR2 as SNEGSKA (reference sequence). CDR3 loop: CSAIPGQKAFF. CDR3 bases: TGCAGTGCTATTCCGGGACAGAAGGCTTTCTTT.

This clonotype has a count of ten or more. The rearrangement uses TRBV20-1 and TRBJ2-1; tentatively, D is TRBD2 (5 bases). V was clipped by 6 bases and J by 5 bases, with 20 bases between them. Per germline, CDR1 DFQATT and CDR2 SNEGSKA (reference sequence). This CDR3 spans 15 amino acids. Here the CDR3 reads CSAGVVKASDNEQFF. The CDR3 region has the DNA TGCAGTGCCGGGGTGGTGAAGGCGTCGGACAATGAGCAGTTCTTC.

This clonotype appeared many times. The CDR3 sequence: CSAREGATEAFF. The CDR3 nucleotides read TGCAGTGCTAGGGAGGGTGCGACTGAAGCTTTCTTT. The V call is TRBV20-1, the J call TRBJ1-1; D not certain. Germline-derived CDR1 and CDR2 are DFQATT and SNEGSKA (reference sequence). The CDR3 totals 12 residues. V gave up 3 bases and J gave up 5 bases, with 10 bases separating them.

This clonotype was counted many times. The V gene is TRBV5-1, the J gene TRBJ2-1, with 7 positions matching TRBD2. V was clipped by 5 bases and J by 9 bases; unmatched bases: 11. The CDR3 has 14 amino acids. CDR1 SGHRS and CDR2 YFSETQ come from the germline V gene. Here the CDR3 reads CASRDGRELGEQFF. CDR3 DNA sequence: TGCGCCAGCAGGGACGGGCGGGAGCTGGGTGAGCAGTTCTTC.

This clonotype was seen more than once but under ten times. This chain uses TRBV5-6 with TRBJ2-1; D may be TRBD2 (5 bases). The V gene lost 3 bases and the J gene lost 6 bases, with 7 bases spanning the gap. Germline assignment: CDR1 SGHDT and CDR2 YYEEEE. The CDR3 is 12 amino acids. The CDR3 protein is CASSWRSNEQFF. CDR3 DNA: TGTGCCAGCAGCTGGAGGTCCAATGAGCAGTTCTTC.

This clonotype was found many times. The rearrangement uses TRBV12-3 or TRBV12-4 and TRBJ1-2, with D possibly being TRBD1 (6 bases). V lost 4 bases to trimming and J lost 0 bases, with 12 bases between them. This CDR3 is built from 15 residues. The CDR3 region has the DNA TGTGCCAGCAGTTCCGGACAGCTTTCTAACTATGGCTACACCTTC. This sequence encodes CASSSGQLSNYGYTF.

This clonotype was recorded many times. This chain uses TRBV7-2 with TRBJ2-1; 9 positions match TRBD2. The V gene end was trimmed by 4 bases and the J gene end by 2 bases; junction bases not matched to a gene: 3. The germline gives CDR1 SGHTA, CDR2 FQGNSA. This CDR3 is 15 amino acids long. The CDR3 DNA follows: TGTGCCAGCAGCTCGTCTAGCGGGACCTACAATGAGCAGTTCTTC. Protein: CASSSSSGTYNEQFF.

This clonotype was counted a few times. The V gene is TRBV18, the J gene TRBJ2-5; 8 bases agree with TRBD2. Germline V CDR1 and CDR2: KGHSH, LQKENI. The CDR3 is 15 residues long. J gave up 2 bases and V 6 bases, and 8 bases lay outside the gene matches. DNA for the CDR3: TGTGCCAGCTCCAACCGGGAGGGGACTCAAGAGACCCAGTACTTC. Translating it yields CASSNREGTQETQYF.

Note on this clonotype: A clone one base away is much larger, so this may be a read error. As DNA, the CDR3 is TGTACCAGCTCACCAACAGTGCCCGGACAGAGGGGGTCTTACGAGCAGTACTTC. This sequence encodes CTSSPTVPGQRGSYEQYF. The chain links TRBV18 to TRBJ2-7, with D perhaps TRBD1 (6 bases). There are 18 residues in the CDR3. Looked up from germline, CDR1 is KGHSH and CDR2 is LQKENI.